The 12 T cell receptor beta chains given below trace back to one sample, sequenced in a study of CD8+ T cells in alopecia areata. TCR sequencing used cDNA made by reverse transcription of extracted RNA. Produced via immunoSEQ multiplex PCR; TCRdb's table is partial and in-frame only. Seen here are about 120,000 clones, 50% to 55% observed once, and the top ten hold roughly 0.45%. Stated treatment: oral pan-JAK inhibitor, 5-10 mg twice daily. The sample here was CD4+ T cells sorted from blood, taken at week 4, from a patient treated with tofacitinib. All receptors come from a human donor with alopecia areata.

This clone showed up just a few times. V usage is TRBV30 and J usage is TRBJ2-3; D is possibly TRBD2 (5 bases). This CDR3 spans 14 amino acids. Germline loops: CDR1 GTSNPN, CDR2 SVGIG (reference sequence). V dropped 7 bases and J dropped 7 bases, with 21 bases sitting between them. The CDR3 DNA follows: TGTGCCTCCTCGATCACTAGTGGCGCTTATACGCAGTATTTT. It yields the protein CASSITSGAYTQYF.

The chain combines TRBV30 with TRBJ2-1; no clear D. Germline V CDR1 and CDR2: GTSNPN, SVGIG (reference sequence). The CDR3 has 14 residues. V shed 1 base and J shed 2 bases, with 9 bases lying between them. This CDR3 reads CAWSGRSPYNEQFF. Here the CDR3 DNA reads TGTGCCTGGAGTGGGAGAAGCCCCTACAATGAGCAGTTCTTC.

This chain connects TRBV27 to TRBJ1-5, with D possibly being TRBD1 (5 bases). Germline values: CDR1 MNHEY, CDR2 SMNVEV (reference sequence). Trimming removed 11 bases at V and 3 bases at J, with 20 bases between. This CDR3 has 15 residues. The CDR3 region is CAGTLDSDYNQPQHF. The CDR3 DNA is TGTGCCGGAACACTAGACAGCGACTACAATCAGCCCCAGCATTTT.

Comment on this clone: The identical CDR3 is also encoded by other nucleotide sequences in the sample. The chain combines TRBV29-1 with TRBJ1-1; D remains unclear. V gave up 6 bases and J gave up 0 bases, with 8 bases separating them. The germline CDR1 and CDR2 sequences are SQVTM and ANQGSEA. CDR3 length: 12 residues. The CDR3 DNA reads as TGCAGCGTCTCTGGTATGAACACTGAAGCTTTCTTT. Translated: CSVSGMNTEAFF.

The chain carries TRBV5-1 and TRBJ1-3; D gene unclear. The CDR3 contains 15 residues. The germline V gene encodes CDR1 SGHRS and CDR2 YFSETQ. V gave up 0 bases and J gave up 6 bases, with 13 bases separating them. In DNA, the CDR3 is TGCGCCAGCAGCTTGGGAGTCGGTGGAGAAAACACCATATATTTT. Amino acid sequence: CASSLGVGGENTIYF.

This clone was seen a few times. V and J are TRBV10-3 and TRBJ1-2; tentatively, D is TRBD1 (6 bases). The CDR3 has 12 residues. V lost 8 bases and J lost 3, with 10 bases in between. Germline CDR1 and CDR2: ENHRY and SYGVKD. The CDR3 sequence: CAIGGQHYGYTF. DNA of the CDR3: TGTGCCATCGGAGGACAGCACTATGGCTACACCTTC.

This rearrangement joins TRBV2 to TRBJ2-4, with 7 bases that match TRBD1. Germline V gene sequence: CDR1 SNHLY, CDR2 FYNNEI. The CDR3 runs to 15 residues. V dropped 6 bases and J dropped 5; count of bases not matched to a gene: 10. CDR3 sequence (DNA): TGTGCCAGCAGAGCGACAGGGTACTATGAAAACATTCAGTACTTC. It translates to CASRATGYYENIQYF.

The chain carries TRBV30 and TRBJ2-1; TRBD2 matches 12 bases. This CDR3 contains 17 residues. After removal of 0 bases from V and 6 bases from J, the junction contained 9 bases not matched to a gene. CDR1 and CDR2 (germline): GTSNPN, SVGIG (reference sequence). This chain's CDR3 is CAWSVLNSSGRGNEQFF. In nucleotides, the CDR3 is TGTGCCTGGAGTGTTTTGAATTCTAGCGGGAGGGGCAATGAGCAGTTCTTC.

The genes are TRBV18 and TRBJ1-4; D may be TRBD1 (5 bases). The CDR3 is 13 amino acids. Looked up from germline, CDR1 is KGHSH and CDR2 is LQKENI. The V and J ends lost 6 bases and 8 bases respectively, with 13 bases between them. CDR3 sequence reads: CASSFRVEEKLFF. The CDR3 DNA is TGTGCCAGCTCGTTCAGGGTAGAAGAAAAACTGTTTTTT.

This chain connects TRBV7-9 to TRBJ2-7, with D unclear. With 2 bases removed from V and 6 bases from J, the gap between germline ends came to 17 bases. Germline-derived CDR1 and CDR2 are SEHNR and FQNEAQ (reference sequence). The CDR3 length is 15 residues. Written as DNA, the CDR3 is TGTGCCAGCAGCTTACTGGCCACTTACCCGACCGAGCAGTACTTC. Encoded protein: CASSLLATYPTEQYF.

This rearrangement joins TRBV5-1 to TRBJ2-5; the match to TRBD2 covers 10 bases. V was pared by 1 base and J by 5 bases, with 8 bases of the junction left unmatched. The CDR3 consists of 16 residues. Germline-derived CDR1 and CDR2 are SGHRS and YFSETQ. DNA for the CDR3: TGCGCCAGCAGCTTGACCCCTAGCGGGGGAGGGGAGACCCAGTACTTC. The encoded protein is CASSLTPSGGGETQYF.

This clone was found a few times. This rearrangement joins TRBV7-2 to TRBJ2-7, with D maybe TRBD2 (6 bases). The CDR3 loop spans 14 amino acids. Trimming removed 1 base from V and 6 bases from J, with 13 bases in between. Germline CDR1 is SGHTA and CDR2 is FQGNSA. CDR3 DNA: TGTGCCAGCAGCTTAGAACGTTTGGGGGGCGAGCAGTACTTC. Its translation is CASSLERLGGEQYF.